This T cell receptor beta chain is from a study of T cells in Graves' hyperthyroidism and ophthalmopathy. Study-wide results and caveats: Ophthalmopathy onset followed model prediction by a median around 6.9 months. A 13 V-J model separated ophthalmopathy from stable hyperthyroidism.

Patients were aged 18 to 65, had disease duration under 2 months, and had newly diagnosed hyperthyroidism. Using RNA transcripts as the source, TCR beta CDR3 regions were amplified. The HTBI primer set drove a first-round RT-PCR of the TCR CDR3. TCRdb passed the multiplex PCR reads through MiXCR, listing each CDR3 protein once. The profile covers 480,000 or so distinct CDR3 sequences, with 14% appearing a single time and 15% to 20% taken by the ten largest. This clonotype was detected many times. No antigen is known for it. Sequenced material: blood. The TCR originated in a woman aged 18-29 years with Graves' hyperthyroidism.

The CDR3 loop reads CSGVPGGNTEAFF. The CDR3 DNA follows: TGCAGCGGTGTTCCGGGGGGGAACACTGAAGCTTTCTTT. The chain links TRBV29-1 to TRBJ1-1, with TRBD1 as a possible D gene (5 bases). The V gene's germline CDR1 is SQVTM and CDR2 ANQGSEA. The germline V and J ends were trimmed by 7 bases and 1 base, with 13 bases remaining between them. The CDR3 extends over 13 amino acids.